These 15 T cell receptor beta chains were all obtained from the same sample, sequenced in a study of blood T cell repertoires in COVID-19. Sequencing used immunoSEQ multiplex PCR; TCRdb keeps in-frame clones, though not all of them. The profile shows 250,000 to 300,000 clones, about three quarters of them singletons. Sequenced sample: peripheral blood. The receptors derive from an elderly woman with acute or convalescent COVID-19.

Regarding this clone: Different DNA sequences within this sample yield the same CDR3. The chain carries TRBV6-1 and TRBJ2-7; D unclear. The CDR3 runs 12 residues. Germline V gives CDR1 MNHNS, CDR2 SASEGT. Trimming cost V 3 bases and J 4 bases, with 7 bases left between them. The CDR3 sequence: CASSERRYEQYF. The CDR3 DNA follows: TGTGCCAGCAGTGAGCGGAGATACGAGCAGTACTTC.

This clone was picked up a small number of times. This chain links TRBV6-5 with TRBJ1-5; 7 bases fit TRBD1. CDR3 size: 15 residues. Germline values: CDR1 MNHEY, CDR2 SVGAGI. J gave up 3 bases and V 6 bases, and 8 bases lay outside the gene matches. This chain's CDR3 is CASRGDRAPNQPQHF. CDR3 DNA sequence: TGTGCCAGCAGGGGAGACAGGGCCCCCAATCAGCCCCAGCATTTT.

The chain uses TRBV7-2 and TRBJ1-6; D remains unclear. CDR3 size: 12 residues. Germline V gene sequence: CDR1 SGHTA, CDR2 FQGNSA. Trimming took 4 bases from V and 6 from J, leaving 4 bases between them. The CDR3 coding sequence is TGTGCCAGCAGCTGGAGTAATTCACCCCTCCACTTT. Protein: CASSWSNSPLHF.

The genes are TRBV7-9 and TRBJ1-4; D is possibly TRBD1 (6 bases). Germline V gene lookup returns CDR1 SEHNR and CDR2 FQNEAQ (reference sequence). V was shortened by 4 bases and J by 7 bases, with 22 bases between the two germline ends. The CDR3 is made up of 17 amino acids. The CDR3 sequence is CASSSNPGTPSSEKLFF. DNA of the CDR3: TGTGCCAGCAGCTCTAATCCCGGGACACCTTCCAGTGAAAAACTGTTTTTT.

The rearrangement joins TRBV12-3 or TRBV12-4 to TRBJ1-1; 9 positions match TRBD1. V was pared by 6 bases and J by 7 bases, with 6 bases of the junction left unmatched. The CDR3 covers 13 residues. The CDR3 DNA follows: TGTGCCAGCAGGGAACAGGGGGCGAGTGAAGCTTTCTTT. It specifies CASREQGASEAFF.

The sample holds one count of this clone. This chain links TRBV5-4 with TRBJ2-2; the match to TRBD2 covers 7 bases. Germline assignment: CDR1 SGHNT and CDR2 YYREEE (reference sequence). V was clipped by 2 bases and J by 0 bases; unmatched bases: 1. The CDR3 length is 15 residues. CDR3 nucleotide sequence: TGTGCCAGCAGCTTTGCGGGGGCGAACACCGGGGAGCTGTTTTTT. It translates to CASSFAGANTGELFF.

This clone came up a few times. The CDR3 region is CASSSTGGSPLHF. DNA for the CDR3: TGTGCCAGCAGCTCGACAGGGGGTTCACCCCTCCACTTT. This chain links TRBV7-8 with TRBJ1-6; TRBD1 aligns across 9 bases. The V and J ends lost 4 bases and 9 bases, in that order; junction bases with no gene match: 1. The CDR3 length is 13 residues. Germline V CDR1 and CDR2: SGHVS, FQNEAQ.

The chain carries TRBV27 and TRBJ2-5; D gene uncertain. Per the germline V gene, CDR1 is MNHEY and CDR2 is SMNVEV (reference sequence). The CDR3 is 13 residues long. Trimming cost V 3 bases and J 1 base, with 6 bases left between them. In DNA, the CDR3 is TGTGCCAGCAGTTTTTGGGCCCAAGAGACCCAGTACTTC. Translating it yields CASSFWAQETQYF.

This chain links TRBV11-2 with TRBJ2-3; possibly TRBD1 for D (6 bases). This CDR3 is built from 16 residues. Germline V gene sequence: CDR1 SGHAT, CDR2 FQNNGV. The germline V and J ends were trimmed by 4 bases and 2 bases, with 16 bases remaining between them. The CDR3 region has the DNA TGTGCCAGCAGCTCTACAGGGTTCGGGTTCACAGATACGCAGTATTTT. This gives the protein CASSSTGFGFTDTQYF.

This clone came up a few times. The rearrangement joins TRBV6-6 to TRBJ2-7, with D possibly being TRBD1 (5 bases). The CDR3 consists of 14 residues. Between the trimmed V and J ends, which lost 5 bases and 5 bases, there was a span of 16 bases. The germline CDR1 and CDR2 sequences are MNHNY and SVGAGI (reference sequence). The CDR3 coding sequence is TGTGCCAGCAGTAGCGACAGAATAGTCAACGAGCAGTACTTC. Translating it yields CASSSDRIVNEQYF.

The CDR3 reads CASSKPGNESTDTQYF. In DNA, the CDR3 is TGTGCCAGCAGCAAACCGGGAAACGAGAGCACAGATACGCAGTATTTT. The rearrangement links TRBV21-1 to TRBJ2-3; TRBD2, as called in the table, went unchecked against the DNA. TRBV21-1 counts as a pseudogene. The CDR3 runs to 16 residues.

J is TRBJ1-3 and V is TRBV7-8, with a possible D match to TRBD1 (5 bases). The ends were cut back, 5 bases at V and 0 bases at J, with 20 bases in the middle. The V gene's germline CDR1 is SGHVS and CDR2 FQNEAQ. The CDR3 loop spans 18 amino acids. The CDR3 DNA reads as TGTGCCAGCAGCGTTCCCGGCAGACAGACCCTCTCTGGAAACACCATATATTTT. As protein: CASSVPGRQTLSGNTIYF.

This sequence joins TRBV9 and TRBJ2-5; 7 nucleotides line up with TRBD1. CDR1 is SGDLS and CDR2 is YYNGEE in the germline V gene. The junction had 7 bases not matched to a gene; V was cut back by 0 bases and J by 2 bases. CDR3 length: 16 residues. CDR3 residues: CASSVGGQTFQETQYF. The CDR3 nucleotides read TGTGCCAGCAGCGTAGGGGGACAGACCTTTCAAGAGACCCAGTACTTC.

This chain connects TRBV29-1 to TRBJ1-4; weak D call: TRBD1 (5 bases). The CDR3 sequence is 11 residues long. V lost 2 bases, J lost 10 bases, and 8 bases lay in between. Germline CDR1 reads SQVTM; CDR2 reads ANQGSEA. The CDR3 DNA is TGCAGCGTTGAAAGTCAGGGAAAACTGTTTTTT. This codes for CSVESQGKLFF.

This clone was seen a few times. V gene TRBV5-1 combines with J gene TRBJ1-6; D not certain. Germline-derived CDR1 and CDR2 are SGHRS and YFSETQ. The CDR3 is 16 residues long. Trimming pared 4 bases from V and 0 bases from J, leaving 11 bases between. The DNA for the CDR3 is TGCGCCAGCAGCGTCCAGGATAGCTCCTATAATTCACCCCTCCACTTT. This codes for CASSVQDSSYNSPLHF. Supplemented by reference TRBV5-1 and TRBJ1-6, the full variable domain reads KAGVTQTPRYLIKTRGQQVTLSCSPISGHRSVSWYQQTPGQGLQFLFEYFSETQRNKGNFPGRFSGRQFSNSRSEMNVSTLELGDSALYLCASSVQDSSYNSPLHFGNGTRLTVT.